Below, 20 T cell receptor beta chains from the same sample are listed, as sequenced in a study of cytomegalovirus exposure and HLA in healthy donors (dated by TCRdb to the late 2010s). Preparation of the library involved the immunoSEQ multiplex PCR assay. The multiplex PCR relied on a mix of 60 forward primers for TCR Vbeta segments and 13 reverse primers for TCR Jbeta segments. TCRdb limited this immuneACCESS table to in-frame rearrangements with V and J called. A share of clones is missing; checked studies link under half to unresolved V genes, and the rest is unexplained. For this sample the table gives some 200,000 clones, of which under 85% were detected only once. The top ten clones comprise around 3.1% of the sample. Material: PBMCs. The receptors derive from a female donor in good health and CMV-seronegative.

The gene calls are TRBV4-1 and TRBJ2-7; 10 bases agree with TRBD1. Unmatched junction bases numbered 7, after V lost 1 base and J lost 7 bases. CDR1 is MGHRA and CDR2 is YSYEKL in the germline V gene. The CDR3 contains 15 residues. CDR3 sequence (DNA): TGCGCCAGCAGCCAAGGGACAGGGGGGACTTGGGAGCAGTACTTC. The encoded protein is CASSQGTGGTWEQYF.

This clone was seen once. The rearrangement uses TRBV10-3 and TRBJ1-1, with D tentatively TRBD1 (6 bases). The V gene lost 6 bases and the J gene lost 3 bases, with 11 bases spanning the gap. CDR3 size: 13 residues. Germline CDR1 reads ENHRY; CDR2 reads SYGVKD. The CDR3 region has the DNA TGTGCCATCAGACCAGGGGCGCACACTGAAGCTTTCTTT. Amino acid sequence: CAIRPGAHTEAFF.

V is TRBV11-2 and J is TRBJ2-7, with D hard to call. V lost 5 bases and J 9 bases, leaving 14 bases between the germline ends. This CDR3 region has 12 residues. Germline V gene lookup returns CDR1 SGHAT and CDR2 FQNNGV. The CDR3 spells CASSPNGWVQYF. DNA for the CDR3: TGTGCCAGCAGCCCGAACGGGTGGGTGCAGTACTTC.

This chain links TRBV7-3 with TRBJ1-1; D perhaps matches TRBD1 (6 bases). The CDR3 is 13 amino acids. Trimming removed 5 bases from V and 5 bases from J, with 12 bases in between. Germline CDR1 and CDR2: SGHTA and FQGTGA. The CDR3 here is CASSPTGRTEAFF. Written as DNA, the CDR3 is TGTGCCAGCAGCCCAACAGGGAGAACTGAAGCTTTCTTT.

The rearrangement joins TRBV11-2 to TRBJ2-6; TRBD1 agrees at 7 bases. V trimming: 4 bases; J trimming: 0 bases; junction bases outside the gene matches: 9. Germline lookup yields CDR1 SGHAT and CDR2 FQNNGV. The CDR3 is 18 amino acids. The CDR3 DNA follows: TGTGCCAGCAGCTGGCCGGGACAGCCCCTCTCTGGGGCCAACGTCCTGACTTTC. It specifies CASSWPGQPLSGANVLTF.

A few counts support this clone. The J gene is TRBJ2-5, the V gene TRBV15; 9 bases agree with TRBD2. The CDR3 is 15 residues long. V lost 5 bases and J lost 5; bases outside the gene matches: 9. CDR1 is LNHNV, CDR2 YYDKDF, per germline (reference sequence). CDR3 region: CATSRPLSGGETQYF. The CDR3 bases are TGTGCCACCAGCCGACCACTAAGCGGGGGGGAGACCCAGTACTTC.

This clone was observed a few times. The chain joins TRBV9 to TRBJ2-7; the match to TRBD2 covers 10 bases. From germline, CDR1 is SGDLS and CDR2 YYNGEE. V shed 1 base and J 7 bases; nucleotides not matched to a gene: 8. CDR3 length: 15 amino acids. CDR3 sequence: CASSVSGLATLEQYF. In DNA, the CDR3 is TGTGCCAGCAGCGTATCGGGACTAGCGACGTTGGAGCAGTACTTC.

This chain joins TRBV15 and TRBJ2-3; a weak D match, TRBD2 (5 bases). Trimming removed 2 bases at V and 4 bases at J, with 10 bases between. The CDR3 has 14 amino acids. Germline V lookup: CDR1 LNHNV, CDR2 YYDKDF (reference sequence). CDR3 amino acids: CATSRILAPDTQYF. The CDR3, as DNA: TGTGCCACCAGCAGAATCCTAGCTCCAGATACGCAGTATTTT. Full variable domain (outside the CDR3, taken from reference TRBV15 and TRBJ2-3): DAMVIQNPRYQVTQFGKPVTLSCSQTLNHNVMYWYQQKSSQAPKLLFHYYDKDFNNEADTPDNFQSRRPNTSFCFLDIRSPGLGDTAMYLCATSRILAPDTQYFGPGTRLTVL.

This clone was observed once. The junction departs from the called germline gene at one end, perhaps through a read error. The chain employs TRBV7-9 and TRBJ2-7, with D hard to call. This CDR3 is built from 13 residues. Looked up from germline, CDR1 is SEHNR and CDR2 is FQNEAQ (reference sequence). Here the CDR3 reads CSSSSPSTYEQYF. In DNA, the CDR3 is TGTTCCAGCAGCTCACCCTCTACTTACGAGCAGTACTTC.

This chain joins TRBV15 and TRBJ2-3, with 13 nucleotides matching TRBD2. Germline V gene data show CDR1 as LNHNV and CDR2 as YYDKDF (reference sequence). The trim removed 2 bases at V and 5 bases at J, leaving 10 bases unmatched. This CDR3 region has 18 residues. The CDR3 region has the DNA TGTGCCACCAGCAGACCTGGGACTAGCGGGGCATATAGAGATACGCAGTATTTT. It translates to CATSRPGTSGAYRDTQYF.

The CDR3 reads CASRGLAGGTNTGELFF. CDR3 DNA sequence: TGCGCCAGCAGGGGACTAGCGGGGGGCACGAACACCGGGGAGCTGTTTTTT. The chain couples TRBV5-1 to TRBJ2-2; 15 bases are a match to TRBD2. The V segment lost 5 bases and the J segment 0 bases; nucleotides outside the gene matches: 2. Germline V gives CDR1 SGHRS, CDR2 YFSETQ. There are 17 residues in the CDR3.

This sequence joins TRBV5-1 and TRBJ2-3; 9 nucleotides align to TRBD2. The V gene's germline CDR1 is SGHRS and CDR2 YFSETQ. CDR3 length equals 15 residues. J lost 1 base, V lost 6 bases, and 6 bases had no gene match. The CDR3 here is CASTSGGRGTDTQYF. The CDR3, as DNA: TGCGCCAGCACCTCGGGCGGGAGGGGCACAGATACGCAGTATTTT.

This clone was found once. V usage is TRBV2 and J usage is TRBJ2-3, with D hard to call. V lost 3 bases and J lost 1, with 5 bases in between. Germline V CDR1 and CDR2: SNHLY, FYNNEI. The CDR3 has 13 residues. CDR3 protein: CASSDIRTDTQYF. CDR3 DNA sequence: TGTGCCAGCAGTGACATCCGCACAGATACGCAGTATTTT.

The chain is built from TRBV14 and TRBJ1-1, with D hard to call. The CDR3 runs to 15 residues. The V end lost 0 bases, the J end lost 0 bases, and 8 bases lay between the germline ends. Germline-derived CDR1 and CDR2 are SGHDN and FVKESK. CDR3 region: CASSQEDTLNTEAFF. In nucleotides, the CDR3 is TGTGCCAGCAGCCAAGAAGACACACTGAACACTGAAGCTTTCTTT.

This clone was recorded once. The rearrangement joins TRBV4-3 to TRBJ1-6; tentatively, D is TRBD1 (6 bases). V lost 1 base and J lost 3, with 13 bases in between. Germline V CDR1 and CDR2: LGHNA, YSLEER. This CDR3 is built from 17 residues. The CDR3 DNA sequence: TGCGCCAGCAGCCAAGTTCCGGACAGCGTCTATAATTCACCCCTCCACTTT. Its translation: CASSQVPDSVYNSPLHF.

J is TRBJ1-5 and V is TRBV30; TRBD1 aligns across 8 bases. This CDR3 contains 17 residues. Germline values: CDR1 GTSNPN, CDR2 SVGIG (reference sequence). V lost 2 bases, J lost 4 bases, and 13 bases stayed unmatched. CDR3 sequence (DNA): TGTGCCTGGAGTTCGGACAGGGAAAGTAAAGGGAATCAGCCCCAGCATTTT. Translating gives CAWSSDRESKGNQPQHF. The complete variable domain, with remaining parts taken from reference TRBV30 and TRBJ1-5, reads SQTIHQWPATLVQPVGSPLSLECTVEGTSNPNLYWYRQAAGRGLQLLFYSVGIGQISSEVPQNLSASRPQDRQFILSSKKLLLSDSGFYLCAWSSDRESKGNQPQHFGDGTRLSIL.

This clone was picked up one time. The CDR3 DNA sequence: TGTGCCAGCAATATACAGGCGAGCTCTGGAAACACCATATATTTT. It encodes CASNIQASSGNTIYF. The chain combines TRBV2 with TRBJ1-3, with D maybe TRBD1 (5 bases). Germline V gene data show CDR1 as SNHLY and CDR2 as FYNNEI. The CDR3 has 15 residues. The V gene lost 7 bases and the J gene lost 0 bases, with 13 bases spanning the gap.

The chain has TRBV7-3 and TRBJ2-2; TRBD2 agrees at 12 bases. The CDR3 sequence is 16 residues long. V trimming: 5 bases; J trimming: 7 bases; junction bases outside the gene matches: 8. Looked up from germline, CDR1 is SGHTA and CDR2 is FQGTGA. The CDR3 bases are TGTGCCAGCAGCCCCGGACTAGCGGGGCCGGGCGGGGAGCTGTTTTTT. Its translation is CASSPGLAGPGGELFF. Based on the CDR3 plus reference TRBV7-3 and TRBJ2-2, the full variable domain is GAGVSQTPSNKVTEKGKYVELRCDPISGHTALYWYRQSLGQGPEFLIYFQGTGAADDSGLPNDRFFAVRPEGSVSTLKIQRTERGDSAVYLCASSPGLAGPGGELFFGEGSRLTVL.

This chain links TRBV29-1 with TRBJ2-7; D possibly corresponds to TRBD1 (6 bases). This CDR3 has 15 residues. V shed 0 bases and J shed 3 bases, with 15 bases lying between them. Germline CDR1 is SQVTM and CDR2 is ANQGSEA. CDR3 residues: CSVEEGSRGYYEQYF. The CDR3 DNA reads TGCAGCGTTGAAGAGGGGTCGAGGGGGTACTACGAGCAGTACTTC.

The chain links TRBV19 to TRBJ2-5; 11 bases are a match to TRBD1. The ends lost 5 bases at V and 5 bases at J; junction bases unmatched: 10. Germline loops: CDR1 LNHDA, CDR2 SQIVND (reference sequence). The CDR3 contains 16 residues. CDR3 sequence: CASSLRGQGAPETQYF. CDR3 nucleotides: TGTGCCAGTAGTCTTCGAGGACAGGGGGCTCCTGAGACCCAGTACTTC.